These 7 T cell receptor beta chains share one sample of origin, sequenced in a study of regulatory T cells in long-lasting Graves disease. According to the study, TCR beta libraries were built with iRepertoire HTBI primers and CDR3-region Arm-PCR. TCRdb ran MiXCR on the multiplex PCR reads and lists one entry per CDR3 protein. The repertoire has roughly 490,000 distinct CDR3 sequences, approximately 23% of them found once; the top ten carry roughly 13%. The sample's time point: persistent/refractory GD, antithyroid drugs over 5 years with positive TRAb. RNA from PBMCs was the source of the TCR library. The sequencing here drew on peripheral blood mononuclear cells (PBMCs), taken when the disease was refractory, from a patient treated with antithyroid drugs. These receptors were collected from a female donor with Graves disease.

The chain couples TRBV20-1 to TRBJ2-3; D unclear. Trimming took 3 bases from V and 5 from J, leaving 9 bases between them. The CDR3 has 12 amino acids. Germline V lookup: CDR1 DFQATT, CDR2 SNEGSKA (reference sequence). The CDR3 sequence: CSASPIGDTQYF. The CDR3 DNA follows: TGCAGTGCTAGTCCTATAGGAGATACGCAGTATTTT.

This clonotype was seen a few times. The chain has TRBV20-1 and TRBJ2-7; D not resolved. The V and J ends lost 1 base and 4 bases respectively, with 8 bases between them. Germline loops: CDR1 DFQATT, CDR2 SNEGSKA (reference sequence). The CDR3 covers 12 residues. CDR3 in DNA: TGCAGTGCTAGAGTCTTCGGTTACGAGCAGTACTTC. This codes for CSARVFGYEQYF.

This clonotype showed up just a few times. The V call is TRBV7-2, the J call TRBJ1-5; D not resolved. CDR3 length equals 14 residues. Germline V gene lookup returns CDR1 SGHTA and CDR2 FQGNSA. The V gene lost 1 base and the J gene lost 7 bases, with 11 bases spanning the gap. CDR3 bases: TGTGCCAGCAGCTTAGGCCCCACAAGGCAGCCCCAGCATTTT. As protein: CASSLGPTRQPQHF.

With regard to this clonotype: With a much larger clone just one base away, this may be a read error. This is likely a read error, given that the CDR3 carries no conserved phenylalanine or tryptophan at its end. This sequence joins TRBV3-1 and TRBJ2-7, with D hard to call. The CDR3 is 12 amino acids. The V gene's germline CDR1 is LGHDT and CDR2 YNNKEL (reference sequence). V was trimmed by 0 bases and J by 5 bases, leaving 5 bases between them. CDR3 coding DNA: TGTGCCAGCAGCCAAGATCTGGACGAGCAGTACCTC. This encodes CASSQDLDEQYL.

The rearrangement joins TRBV7-9 to TRBJ1-1; D may be TRBD1 (6 bases). V dropped 5 bases and J dropped 5 bases, with 15 bases sitting between them. Germline-derived CDR1 and CDR2 are SEHNR and FQNEAQ (reference sequence). This CDR3 region has 14 residues. The CDR3 sequence: CASSTQGVDTEAFF. CDR3 in DNA: TGTGCCAGCAGCACACAGGGTGTGGATACTGAAGCTTTCTTT.

This clonotype was detected ten times or more. The V gene is TRBV11-2, the J gene TRBJ2-7; D is uncertain. V was shortened by 1 base and J by 6 bases, with 16 bases between the two germline ends. CDR1 and CDR2 (germline): SGHAT, FQNNGV. This CDR3 is 15 amino acids long. This CDR3 reads CASSLGRSRNREQYF. In DNA, the CDR3 is TGTGCCAGCAGCTTAGGCAGGTCACGGAACCGCGAGCAGTACTTC.

The chain employs TRBV10-3 and TRBJ2-7, with a weak D call TRBD2 (5 bases). The CDR3 extends over 13 amino acids. CDR1 and CDR2 from the germline V gene are ENHRY and SYGVKD. V lost 11 bases to trimming and J lost 5 bases, with 19 bases between them. The CDR3 is CASSPARNDEQYF. The CDR3 DNA is TGTGCCTCTAGCCCGGCCCGGAACGACGAGCAGTACTTC.